A single sample is the source of the 5 T cell receptor beta chains below, sequenced in a study of control samples from healthy donors and cancer patients. Sequencing used immunoSEQ multiplex PCR; TCRdb keeps in-frame clones, though not all of them. This sample has some 120,000 clones, with 80% to 90% found just once. The material sequenced was PBMCs. The source is a woman in her 50s with colorectal cancer.

The rearrangement joins TRBV4-2 to TRBJ2-2; D not certain. V was clipped by 0 bases and J by 1 base, with 6 bases between them. The CDR3 totals 15 residues. The germline CDR1 and CDR2 sequences are LGHNA and YNFKEQ. For the CDR3, the DNA is TGTGCCAGCAGCCAAGATTTGAGGAACACCGGGGAGCTGTTTTTT. Its translation is CASSQDLRNTGELFF.

V gene TRBV19 combines with J gene TRBJ2-3; 10 bases match TRBD2. The CDR3 sequence is 18 residues long. Germline V gene sequence: CDR1 LNHDA, CDR2 SQIVND (reference sequence). Trimming removed 5 bases from V and 1 base from J; junction bases left unmatched: 12. CDR3 sequence: CASSSAAGGGGGTDTQYF. The CDR3 nucleotides are TGTGCCAGTAGTTCGGCAGCGGGAGGGGGAGGTGGCACAGATACGCAGTATTTT.

J is TRBJ2-1 and V is TRBV5-1; weak D call: TRBD2 (5 bases). The CDR3 has 15 residues. From germline, CDR1 is SGHRS and CDR2 YFSETQ. V was clipped by 2 bases and J by 2 bases, with 11 bases between them. The CDR3 here is CASSFGELAYNEQFF. DNA for the CDR3: TGCGCCAGCAGCTTTGGGGAGTTGGCCTACAATGAGCAGTTCTTC.

The chain combines TRBV3-1 (or the pseudogene TRBV3-2) with TRBJ2-1, with D unclear. Germline V gene sequence: CDR1 LGHDT, CDR2 YNNKEL (reference sequence). The V end lost 4 bases, the J end lost 6 bases, and 10 bases lay between the germline ends. This CDR3 comprises 13 residues. CDR3 amino acids: CASSLSRRNEQFF. The CDR3 DNA sequence: TGTGCCAGCAGCCTCTCACGGCGCAATGAGCAGTTCTTC.

The V gene is TRBV9, the J gene TRBJ1-1, with D uncertain. Per germline, CDR1 SGDLS and CDR2 YYNGEE. There are 17 residues in the CDR3. Trimming shortened V by 3 bases and J by 0 bases, and 18 bases separated the two germline ends. The CDR3 sequence is CASSAREATPMNTEAFF. The CDR3 coding sequence is TGTGCCAGCAGCGCTCGCGAGGCAACCCCTATGAACACTGAAGCTTTCTTT.